One and the same sample provided the 24 T cell receptor beta chains below, sequenced in a study of T-cell reconstitution after alpha-beta-depleted transplantation in children. A TCRbeta library incorporating unique molecular identifiers was prepared. Via MiXCR, TCRdb re-called the PCR reads, giving one row per CDR3 protein. This table has 600,000 to 800,000 distinct CDR3 sequences, around 13% appearing once. The source was PBMCs, collected before TCRalphabeta/CD19-depleted stem cell transplant. The receptors shown here come from a girl aged 2 to 9 with congenital amegakaryocytic thrombocytopenia, due to receive a stem cell transplant.

This clonotype was detected a few times. Here the CDR3 reads CASSPAGSPAYEQYF. The CDR3 nucleotides read TGTGCCAGCAGCCCCGCAGGGAGTCCCGCCTACGAGCAGTACTTC. V gene TRBV7-9 combines with J gene TRBJ2-7, with D perhaps being TRBD1 or TRBD2 (5 bases each). Germline CDR1 SEHNR, CDR2 FQNEAQ (reference sequence). V was pared by 5 bases and J by 2 bases, with 16 bases between. The CDR3 sequence is 15 residues long.

This clonotype was counted ten times or more. This chain links TRBV12-3 or TRBV12-4 with TRBJ1-1; no reliable D call. This CDR3 region has 14 residues. V was trimmed by 6 bases and J by 1 base, leaving 12 bases between them. Written as DNA, the CDR3 is TGTGCCAGCAGAGGTAGAAGGCGGAACACTGAAGCTTTCTTT. Translating it yields CASRGRRRNTEAFF.

Ten or more counts support this clonotype. The genes are TRBV20-1 and TRBJ2-3; no clear D gene. V gave up 5 bases and J gave up 2 bases, with 14 bases separating them. Germline CDR1 and CDR2: DFQATT and SNEGSKA (reference sequence). CDR3 length: 14 residues. In DNA form, the CDR3 reads TGCAGTGCTCCGGTTGGGTCACACACAGATACGCAGTATTTT. Translated: CSAPVGSHTDTQYF.

This clonotype turned up a few times. V is TRBV12-3 or TRBV12-4 and J is TRBJ2-3; 9 bases match TRBD2. The CDR3 is 17 amino acids. V shed 6 bases, J shed 5 bases, and the junction held 15 bases outside the gene matches. CDR3 protein: CASSVPPPSGNGDTQYF. In DNA, the CDR3 is TGTGCCAGCAGCGTGCCCCCTCCTAGCGGGAATGGAGATACGCAGTATTTT.

The rearrangement joins TRBV7-9 to TRBJ2-1; D ambiguous. V shed 0 bases and J shed 3 bases, with 12 bases lying between them. There are 16 residues in the CDR3. From germline, CDR1 is SEHNR and CDR2 FQNEAQ (reference sequence). Written as DNA, the CDR3 is TGTGCCAGCAGCTTAGCCGCGAGGACGTACTACAATGAGCAGTTCTTC. Protein product: CASSLAARTYYNEQFF.

This clonotype was seen repeatedly, ten times or more. This rearrangement joins TRBV12-3 or TRBV12-4 to TRBJ2-3; no definite D call. The CDR3 covers 16 residues. V lost 6 bases to trimming and J lost 3 bases, with 19 bases between them. The CDR3 sequence is CASRYDAGVGTDTQYF. For the CDR3, the DNA is TGTGCCAGCAGATACGACGCTGGGGTCGGAACAGATACGCAGTATTTT.

This chain joins TRBV12-3 or TRBV12-4 and TRBJ1-1, with D uncertain. The CDR3 runs 14 residues. The ends were cut back, 7 bases at V and 0 bases at J, with 12 bases in the middle. CDR3 sequence: CASISTVMNTEAFF. DNA of the CDR3: TGTGCCAGCATTTCGACGGTAATGAACACTGAAGCTTTCTTT.

This clonotype showed up many times. The chain carries TRBV20-1 and TRBJ2-3, with D perhaps TRBD2 (6 bases). Germline CDR1 is DFQATT and CDR2 is SNEGSKA (reference sequence). This CDR3 comprises 11 residues. V lost 4 bases, J lost 5 bases, and 7 bases lay in between. The CDR3 spells CSAMGGDTQYF. CDR3 DNA sequence: TGCAGTGCTATGGGGGGAGATACGCAGTATTTT.

This clonotype showed up just a few times. The chain recombines TRBV4-1 with TRBJ2-7; D gene ambiguous. Germline V gene sequence: CDR1 MGHRA, CDR2 YSYEKL. There are 16 residues in the CDR3. Trimming removed 0 bases from V and 6 bases from J, with 18 bases in between. CDR3 in amino acids: CASSQDVAGPRTEQYF. The CDR3 DNA is TGCGCCAGCAGCCAAGATGTGGCAGGACCTCGAACCGAGCAGTACTTC.

The chain uses TRBV12-3 or TRBV12-4 and TRBJ2-7; 7 positions match TRBD1. The CDR3 length is 15 residues. After removal of 5 bases from V and 0 bases from J, the junction contained 7 bases not matched to a gene. The CDR3 here is CASSPNQGDSYEQYF. For the CDR3, the DNA is TGTGCCAGCAGTCCAAATCAGGGGGACTCCTACGAGCAGTACTTC.

This clonotype turned up a few times. The V call is TRBV20-1, the J call TRBJ2-1; D is unclear. V lost 6 bases and J 7 bases, leaving 16 bases between the germline ends. The CDR3 sequence is 13 residues long. Germline V CDR1 and CDR2: DFQATT, SNEGSKA (reference sequence). CDR3 protein: CSASYTNGNEQFF. DNA for the CDR3: TGCAGTGCAAGTTATACAAATGGGAATGAGCAGTTCTTC.

This clonotype was counted between two and nine times. This chain connects TRBV2 to TRBJ2-3, with 12 bases that match TRBD2. The germline CDR1 and CDR2 sequences are SNHLY and FYNNEI. The CDR3 loop spans 14 amino acids. J was trimmed by 5 bases and V by 7 bases; bases with no gene match: 4. The chain's CDR3 is CASKSTSGRDTQYF. DNA for the CDR3: TGTGCCAGCAAGTCGACTAGCGGGAGAGATACGCAGTATTTT.

This clonotype came up a few times. The chain combines TRBV7-9 with TRBJ2-7; 7 positions match TRBD1. The ends lost 3 bases at V and 5 bases at J; junction bases unmatched: 7. Per the germline V gene, CDR1 is SEHNR and CDR2 is FQNEAQ (reference sequence). This CDR3 region has 14 residues. In DNA form, the CDR3 reads TGTGCCAGCAGCTTGAGCCTGACAGGGAACGAGCAGTACTTC. The encoded protein is CASSLSLTGNEQYF.

The genes are TRBV5-1 and TRBJ2-7; D may be TRBD2 (5 bases). This CDR3 has 13 residues. V lost 6 bases and J lost 3, with 13 bases in between. The germline V gene has CDR1 SGHRS and CDR2 YFSETQ. The CDR3 DNA reads TGCGCCAGCACCGGACCCCGGGGCTACGAGCAGTACTTC. It yields the protein CASTGPRGYEQYF.

The V and J genes are TRBV30 and TRBJ2-2; TRBD2 agrees at 12 bases. Germline assignment: CDR1 GTSNPN and CDR2 SVGIG (reference sequence). CDR3 size: 16 residues. Germline trimming cut 3 bases from V and 4 bases from J; bases unmatched to any gene: 6. In nucleotides, the CDR3 is TGTGCCTGGAGGCTAGCGGGAGGGCCGGGCACCGGGGAGCTGTTTTTT. As protein: CAWRLAGGPGTGELFF.

The rearrangement links TRBV7-6 to TRBJ1-3; D is possibly TRBD1 (6 bases). CDR1 and CDR2 (germline): SGHVS, FNYEAQ. The CDR3 contains 15 residues. V shed 3 bases and J shed 3 bases, with 12 bases lying between them. CDR3 sequence reads: CASSFDRTDGNTIYF. CDR3 sequence (DNA): TGTGCCAGCAGCTTCGACAGGACCGATGGAAACACCATATATTTT.

In its sample, this clonotype was seen many times. This chain joins TRBV7-9 and TRBJ1-2, with TRBD1 matching over 7 bases. The V segment lost 1 base and the J segment 4 bases; nucleotides outside the gene matches: 6. There are 15 residues in the CDR3. The germline V gene has CDR1 SEHNR and CDR2 FQNEAQ (reference sequence). The CDR3 nucleotides are TGTGCCAGCAGCTTAGACCGGGACAGAGTCTATGGCTACACCTTC. This gives the protein CASSLDRDRVYGYTF. Looking up the rest from reference TRBV7-9 and TRBJ1-2 gives the full variable domain: DTGVSQNPRHKITKRGQNVTFRCDPISEHNRLYWYRQTLGQGPEFLTYFQNEAQLEKSRLLSDRFSAERPKGSFSTLEIQRTEQGDSAMYLCASSLDRDRVYGYTFGSGTRLTVV.

V and J are TRBV5-1 and TRBJ2-2; the D gene is possibly TRBD2 (6 bases). Germline V gives CDR1 SGHRS, CDR2 YFSETQ. The CDR3 covers 16 residues. The V gene lost 6 bases and the J gene lost 4 bases, with 19 bases spanning the gap. In nucleotides, the CDR3 is TGCGCCAGCACCCAGAACCCGGGAGTGGGCACCGGGGAGCTGTTTTTT. As protein: CASTQNPGVGTGELFF.

This clonotype has a count of ten or more. This rearrangement joins TRBV5-1 to TRBJ1-3; 7 positions match TRBD1. The germline V gene encodes CDR1 SGHRS and CDR2 YFSETQ. The V and J ends lost 0 bases and 8 bases, in that order; junction bases with no gene match: 5. The CDR3 runs 14 residues. CDR3 sequence (DNA): TGCGCCAGCAGCTTGGCCGGGACAGCTGACACCATATATTTT. This translates into CASSLAGTADTIYF.

This clonotype was picked up many times. The V gene is TRBV12-3 or TRBV12-4, the J gene TRBJ2-3; weak D call: TRBD2 (5 bases). V lost 5 bases and J lost 7, with 10 bases in between. The CDR3 runs 12 residues. The DNA of the CDR3 is TGTGCCAGCAGTGACGGACTGAATACGCAGTATTTT. Protein product: CASSDGLNTQYF.

V usage is TRBV29-1 and J usage is TRBJ2-5, with 10 bases aligning to TRBD1. The germline V gene has CDR1 SQVTM and CDR2 ANQGSEA. V shed 4 bases and J 7 bases; nucleotides not matched to a gene: 6. The CDR3 is made up of 13 amino acids. The CDR3 DNA is TGCAGCGTTGCCGGGACAGGGGATGGGACCCAGTACTTC. Encoded protein: CSVAGTGDGTQYF.

This clonotype was observed a handful of times. The chain uses TRBV5-1 and TRBJ2-4; D not certain. Trimming cost V 3 bases and J 0 bases, with 4 bases left between them. This CDR3 is built from 13 residues. Germline V lookup: CDR1 SGHRS, CDR2 YFSETQ. CDR3: CASSSVAKNIQYF. CDR3 DNA: TGCGCCAGCAGCTCCGTAGCCAAAAACATTCAGTACTTC.

This clonotype has just a few counts. The chain has TRBV5-1 and TRBJ1-1; no definite D call. CDR3 size: 14 residues. CDR1 is SGHRS, CDR2 YFSETQ, per germline. With 0 bases removed from V and 2 bases from J, the gap between germline ends came to 8 bases. CDR3 in DNA: TGCGCCAGCAGCTTGGCCTTTGAAAACACTGAAGCTTTCTTT. Amino acid sequence: CASSLAFENTEAFF.

This chain links TRBV4-1 with TRBJ2-2; D unclear. V was clipped by 1 base and J by 6 bases, with 15 bases between them. Germline loops: CDR1 MGHRA, CDR2 YSYEKL. The length of the CDR3 is 16 residues. This CDR3 reads CASSQGATQRSGELFF. The CDR3 nucleotides are TGCGCCAGCAGCCAAGGGGCTACCCAGAGGTCCGGGGAGCTGTTTTTT.